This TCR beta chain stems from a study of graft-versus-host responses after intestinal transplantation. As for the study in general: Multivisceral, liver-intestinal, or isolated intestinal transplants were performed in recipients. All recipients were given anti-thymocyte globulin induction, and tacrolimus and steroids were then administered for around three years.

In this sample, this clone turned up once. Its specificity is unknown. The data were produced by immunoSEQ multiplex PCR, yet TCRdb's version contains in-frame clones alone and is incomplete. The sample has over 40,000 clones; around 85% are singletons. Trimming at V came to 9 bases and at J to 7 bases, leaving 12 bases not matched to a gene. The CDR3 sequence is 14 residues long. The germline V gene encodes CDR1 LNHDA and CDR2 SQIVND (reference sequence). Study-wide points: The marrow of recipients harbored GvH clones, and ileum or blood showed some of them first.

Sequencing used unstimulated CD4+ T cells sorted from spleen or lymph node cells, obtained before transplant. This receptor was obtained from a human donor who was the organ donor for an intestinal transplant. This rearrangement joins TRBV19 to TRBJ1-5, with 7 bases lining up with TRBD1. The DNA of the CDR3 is TGTGCCAGCACGTTAGACAGGGCAGACCAGCCCCAGCATTTT. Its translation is CASTLDRADQPQHF.